The 20 T cell receptor beta chains below come from one sample, sequenced in a study of blood T cell repertoires in COVID-19. The method was immunoSEQ multiplex PCR; TCRdb's version includes in-frame clones alone and lacks a portion of them. The sample records 85,000 to 90,000 clones, roughly 89% being singletons. The specimen was peripheral blood. These receptors were taken from a woman older than 75 with active COVID-19.

CDR3 in amino acids: CASSLTGKGNSNYGYTF. The CDR3 nucleotides read TGTGCCAGCAGTTTAACGGGAAAGGGCAACTCTAACTATGGCTACACCTTC. The rearrangement uses TRBV28 and TRBJ1-2; D ambiguous. The CDR3 is made up of 17 amino acids. V lost 2 bases and J lost 0, with 16 bases in between. Germline CDR1 is MDHEN and CDR2 is SYDVKM.

In this sample, this clone turned up once. V and J are TRBV6-2 or TRBV6-3 and TRBJ2-1, with D possibly TRBD2 on 6 matching bases. The CDR3 totals 19 residues. V shed 5 bases and J shed 6 bases, with 29 bases lying between them. Germline V CDR1 and CDR2: MNHEY, SVGEGT. The CDR3 DNA sequence: TGTGCCAGCAGTAATCTACTATTCCTTGGGGGGAGAACGACCAATGAGCAGTTCTTC. Translation gives CASSNLLFLGGRTTNEQFF.

This clone has only one observation. The chain combines TRBV2 with TRBJ1-1, with D possibly TRBD1 on 5 matching bases. The germline CDR1 and CDR2 sequences are SNHLY and FYNNEI. The CDR3 extends over 14 amino acids. The V end was cut by 6 bases, the J end by 1 base, with 12 bases between. CDR3 amino acids: CASSSGGANTEAFF. In nucleotides, the CDR3 is TGTGCCAGCAGCAGCGGGGGTGCGAACACTGAAGCTTTCTTT.

The rearrangement uses TRBV7-2 and TRBJ2-6, with 7 bases aligning to TRBD1. J gave up 0 bases and V 5 bases, and 7 bases lay outside the gene matches. In germline, CDR1 is SGHTA, CDR2 FQGNSA. The CDR3 is 17 amino acids. This CDR3 is CASSPRDRPSGANVLTF. The CDR3 region has the DNA TGTGCCAGCAGCCCTCGGGACAGACCCTCTGGGGCCAACGTCCTGACTTTC.

Comments on this clone: Other DNA sequences from this sample encode an identical CDR3 as well. CDR3 loop: CASSIGGAQPQHF. CDR3 bases: TGTGCCAGTAGTATCGGAGGGGCGCAGCCCCAGCATTTT. The chain has TRBV19 and TRBJ1-5; maybe TRBD1 (5 bases). V was shortened by 3 bases and J by 7 bases, with 10 bases between the two germline ends. The CDR3 runs to 13 residues. Germline V gene data show CDR1 as LNHDA and CDR2 as SQIVND (reference sequence).

The V call is TRBV28, the J call TRBJ2-5, with 10 bases that match TRBD2. The germline CDR1 and CDR2 sequences are MDHEN and SYDVKM. The V and J ends lost 4 bases and 5 bases, in that order; junction bases with no gene match: 31. CDR3 length: 23 residues. The CDR3 loop reads CASSSHTLGIGLVSGRAWETQYF. The CDR3 DNA reads as TGTGCCAGCAGTTCTCATACATTGGGCATTGGATTAGTAAGCGGGAGGGCCTGGGAGACCCAGTACTTC.

This clone showed up just a few times. This chain links TRBV9 with TRBJ2-7; 9 bases fit TRBD2. The CDR3 consists of 14 residues. V shed 4 bases, J shed 12 bases, and the junction held 14 bases outside the gene matches. Germline V gives CDR1 SGDLS, CDR2 YYNGEE. DNA of the CDR3: TGTGCCAGCAGCCCAGGGACTAGCTCGTATTCGCCGTACTTC. It encodes CASSPGTSSYSPYF. Drawing the rest from reference TRBV9 and TRBJ2-7, the complete variable domain is DSGVTQTPKHLITATGQRVTLRCSPRSGDLSVYWYQQSLDQGLQFLIQYYNGEERAKGNILERFSAQQFPDLHSELNLSSLELGDSALYFCASSPGTSSYSPYFGPGTRLTVT.

This sequence joins TRBV6-2 or TRBV6-3 and TRBJ1-5; D gene unclear. Germline V lookup: CDR1 MNHEY, CDR2 SVGEGT. The CDR3 contains 11 residues. V lost 2 bases to trimming and J lost 8 bases, with 4 bases between them. This CDR3 reads CASSYPKPQHF. The CDR3 DNA reads as TGTGCCAGCAGTTACCCCAAGCCCCAGCATTTT.

DNA for the CDR3: TGCGCCAGCAGCCAAGATTGGGACAGAGCGGATGAAAAACTGTTTTTT. It specifies CASSQDWDRADEKLFF. This rearrangement joins TRBV4-3 to TRBJ1-4, with 7 bases lining up with TRBD1. Trimming removed 0 bases from V and 6 bases from J; junction bases left unmatched: 7. The CDR3 consists of 16 residues. Per the germline V gene, CDR1 is LGHNA and CDR2 is YSLEER.

The chain has TRBV29-1 and TRBJ1-2; D is perhaps TRBD1 (5 bases). Deletions cut 7 bases from V and 1 base from J, with 7 bases between. The CDR3 length is 11 residues. The germline V gene has CDR1 SQVTM and CDR2 ANQGSEA. CDR3: CSGGHNYGYTF. As DNA, the CDR3 is TGCAGCGGAGGACATAACTATGGCTACACCTTC.

This sequence joins TRBV11-2 and TRBJ2-7; 8 nucleotides agree with TRBD2. This CDR3 spans 19 amino acids. Losses at the gene ends were 1 base for V and 2 bases for J; bases not matched to a gene: 16. The germline CDR1 and CDR2 sequences are SGHAT and FQNNGV. CDR3 DNA: TGTGCCAGCAGCTTAGCTGGGACCCTGGGGGGACTAGTCGCCTACGAGCAGTACTTC. As protein: CASSLAGTLGGLVAYEQYF.

The chain employs TRBV19 and TRBJ1-5, with D tentatively TRBD1 (5 bases). CDR3 length: 16 residues. Germline V gene lookup returns CDR1 LNHDA and CDR2 SQIVND (reference sequence). Trimming pared 5 bases from V and 0 bases from J, leaving 14 bases between. The CDR3 DNA reads as TGTGCCAGTAGTGCACAGGTTATGCATAGCAATCAGCCCCAGCATTTT. This translates into CASSAQVMHSNQPQHF.

V usage is TRBV7-3 and J usage is TRBJ1-1; D may be TRBD1 (6 bases). This CDR3 spans 16 amino acids. Germline values: CDR1 SGHTA, CDR2 FQGTGA. V was pared by 2 bases and J by 1 base, with 14 bases between. CDR3 nucleotide sequence: TGTGCCAGCAGCTTAGCGTTCGTACAGGGGAACACTGAAGCTTTCTTT. Encoded protein: CASSLAFVQGNTEAFF.

The V and J genes are TRBV5-8 and TRBJ2-1; 9 bases match TRBD2. The CDR3 covers 15 residues. V lost 5 bases to trimming and J lost 4 bases; unmatched junction nucleotides: 7. Germline V gene data show CDR1 as SGHTS and CDR2 as YDEGEE. The CDR3 here is CASRSGLAPYNEQFF. CDR3 coding DNA: TGTGCCAGCAGATCCGGACTAGCGCCTTACAATGAGCAGTTCTTC.

V is TRBV28 and J is TRBJ2-5, with 8 bases lining up with TRBD2. Germline V CDR1 and CDR2: MDHEN, SYDVKM. The CDR3 extends over 14 amino acids. Trimming cost V 7 bases and J 5 bases; bases outside gene matches: 9. This chain's CDR3 is CASTSRGGLETQYF. CDR3 sequence (DNA): TGTGCCAGCACCTCCCGGGGGGGCTTGGAGACCCAGTACTTC.

The chain uses TRBV28 and TRBJ1-3; D is possibly TRBD1 (5 bases). Trimming pared 3 bases from V and 2 bases from J, leaving 20 bases between. The CDR3 has 18 residues. CDR1 and CDR2 from the germline V gene are MDHEN and SYDVKM. Written as DNA, the CDR3 is TGTGCCAGCAGTTTTCACCGAAACAGGCCCCAGGCTGGAAACACCATATATTTT. It specifies CASSFHRNRPQAGNTIYF.

The V gene is TRBV9, the J gene TRBJ2-3; the match to TRBD2 covers 7 bases. This CDR3 spans 14 amino acids. J gave up 2 bases and V 4 bases, and 4 bases lay outside the gene matches. CDR1 and CDR2 from the germline V gene are SGDLS and YYNGEE. As DNA, the CDR3 is TGTGCCAGCAGCAGGGACTATTCCACAGATACGCAGTATTTT. Translated: CASSRDYSTDTQYF. Complete variable domain (other parts from reference TRBV9 and TRBJ2-3): DSGVTQTPKHLITATGQRVTLRCSPRSGDLSVYWYQQSLDQGLQFLIQYYNGEERAKGNILERFSAQQFPDLHSELNLSSLELGDSALYFCASSRDYSTDTQYFGPGTRLTVL.

The chain uses TRBV5-1 and TRBJ2-7; D is unclear. The ends were cut back, 4 bases at V and 2 bases at J, with 16 bases in the middle. This CDR3 has 15 amino acids. The germline gives CDR1 SGHRS, CDR2 YFSETQ. The chain's CDR3 is CASSLDGPRAYEQYF. The CDR3 DNA follows: TGCGCCAGCAGCCTAGACGGTCCCCGGGCCTACGAGCAGTACTTC. The variable domain in full, completed from reference TRBV5-1 and TRBJ2-7, reads KAGVTQTPRYLIKTRGQQVTLSCSPISGHRSVSWYQQTPGQGLQFLFEYFSETQRNKGNFPGRFSGRQFSNSRSEMNVSTLELGDSALYLCASSLDGPRAYEQYFGPGTRLTVT.

The chain uses TRBV13 and TRBJ2-2, with D possibly being TRBD2 (6 bases). CDR1 is PRHDT, CDR2 FYEKMQ, per germline (reference sequence). With 3 bases removed from V and 4 bases from J, the gap between germline ends came to 9 bases. This CDR3 has 14 amino acids. CDR3 in amino acids: CASSFVGGTGELFF. The CDR3 bases are TGTGCCAGCAGCTTTGTGGGGGGCACCGGGGAGCTGTTTTTT.

The J gene is TRBJ2-5, the V gene TRBV19; 7 bases map to TRBD1. The ends lost 10 bases at V and 5 bases at J; junction bases unmatched: 4. In germline, CDR1 is LNHDA, CDR2 SQIVND (reference sequence). The CDR3 has 11 residues. CDR3 DNA sequence: TGTGCCAACGCAGGGGGTGAGACCCAGTACTTC. This encodes CANAGGETQYF.